This T cell receptor (beta chain) was sequenced in a study of blood T cell repertoires in COVID-19. Looking at the study overall: Samples of COVID-19 (acute and convalescent) were obtained from the United States, Italy and Spain.

Per the authors' pipeline: Estimates of nucleated cell counts were drawn from the amplification of reference gene primers. Libraries were prepared by immunoSEQ multiplex PCR; TCRdb keeps only in-frame clonotypes and omits some of them. V and J calls plus clone size are reproduced from that table; the DNA served to infer D and trimming. This table has approximately 430,000 clones, 86% appearing once. This clone was seen once. The identical CDR3 is also encoded by other nucleotide sequences in the sample. Trimming shortened V by 3 bases and J by 4 bases, and 10 bases separated the two germline ends. Germline-derived CDR1 and CDR2 are MNHEY and SMNVEV (reference sequence). The CDR3 runs to 14 residues.

This clonotype was obtained from a woman aged 25 to 39 with active or convalescent COVID-19. Sequenced: peripheral blood. The rearrangement joins TRBV27 to TRBJ2-1, with D possibly matching TRBD2 (7 bases). CDR3 sequence: CASSLAGAYNEQFF. The CDR3 DNA reads as TGTGCCAGCAGTTTGGCGGGGGCATACAATGAGCAGTTCTTC.